This T cell receptor beta chain originates from a study of T cell repertoires in cytomegalovirus infection. The junction had 10 bases not matched to a gene; V was cut back by 5 bases and J by 6 bases. The CDR3 totals 16 residues. Germline V lookup: CDR1 SGHTA, CDR2 FQGNSA. TCRdb ran MiXCR on the reads and lists one entry per CDR3 protein. Counted here are roughly 78,000 distinct CDR3 sequences, 35% to 45% occurring once; the ten biggest clones make up just over 90%. Notes on the study in general: Predominance within the ex vivo response was attributable to HLA-C-restricted CMV-specific TCR beta clonotypes.

Notes on this clonotype: Antigen specificity is unknown.

The origin of this receptor is a human donor in good health (CMV status not recorded). Some clones in this sample may be carry-over from other donors' samples. This sequence joins TRBV7-2 and TRBJ2-1, with 10 bases aligning to TRBD2. The sequenced sample was CD8+ T cells from cultured PBMCs, obtained from culture after CMV antigen stimulation. Here the CDR3 DNA reads TGTGCCAGCAGCCCGACTAGCGGGCGATATAGCAATGAGCAGTTCTTC. Translated, it gives CASSPTSGRYSNEQFF.